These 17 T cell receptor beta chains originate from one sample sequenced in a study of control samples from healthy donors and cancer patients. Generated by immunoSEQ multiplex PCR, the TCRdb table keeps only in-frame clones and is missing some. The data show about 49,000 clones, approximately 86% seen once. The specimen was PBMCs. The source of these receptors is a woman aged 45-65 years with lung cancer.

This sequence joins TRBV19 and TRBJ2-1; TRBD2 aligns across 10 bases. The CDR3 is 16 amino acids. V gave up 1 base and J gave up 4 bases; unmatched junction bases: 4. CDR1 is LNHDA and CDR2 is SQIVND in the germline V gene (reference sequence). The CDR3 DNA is TGTGCCAGTAGTATAGTAGCGGGGGGTTTTTACAATGAGCAGTTCTTC. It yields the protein CASSIVAGGFYNEQFF.

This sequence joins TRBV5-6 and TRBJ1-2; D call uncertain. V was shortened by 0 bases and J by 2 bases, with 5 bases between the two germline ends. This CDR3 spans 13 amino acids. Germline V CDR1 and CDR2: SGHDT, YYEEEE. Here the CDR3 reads CASSLDQNYGYTF. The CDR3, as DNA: TGTGCCAGCAGCTTGGACCAGAACTATGGCTACACCTTC.

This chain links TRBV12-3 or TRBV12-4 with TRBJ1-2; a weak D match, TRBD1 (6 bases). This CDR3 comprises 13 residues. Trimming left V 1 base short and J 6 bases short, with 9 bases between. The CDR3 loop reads CASSLVRGDGYTF. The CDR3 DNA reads TGTGCCAGCAGTTTAGTCAGGGGAGATGGCTACACCTTC.

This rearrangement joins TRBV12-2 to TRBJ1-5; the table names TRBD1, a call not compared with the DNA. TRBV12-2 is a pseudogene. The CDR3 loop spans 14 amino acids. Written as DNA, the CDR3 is TGTGCAAGTCGGACCGGACAGGGCCATCAGCCCCAGCATTTT. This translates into CASRTGQGHQPQHF.

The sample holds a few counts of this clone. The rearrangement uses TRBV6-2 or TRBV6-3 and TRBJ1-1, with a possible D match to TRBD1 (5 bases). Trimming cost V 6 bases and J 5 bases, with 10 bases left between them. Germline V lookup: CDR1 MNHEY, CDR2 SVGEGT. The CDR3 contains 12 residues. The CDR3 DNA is TGTGCCAGCAGCCGTTACAGGACTGAAGCTTTCTTT. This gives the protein CASSRYRTEAFF.

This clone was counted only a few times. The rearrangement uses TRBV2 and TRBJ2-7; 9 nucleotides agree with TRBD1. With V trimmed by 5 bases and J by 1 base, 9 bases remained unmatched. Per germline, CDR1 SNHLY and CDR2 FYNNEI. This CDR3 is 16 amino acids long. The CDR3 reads CASSTPPGQGSYEQYF. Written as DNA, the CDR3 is TGTGCCAGCAGTACTCCTCCGGGACAGGGTTCCTACGAGCAGTACTTC.

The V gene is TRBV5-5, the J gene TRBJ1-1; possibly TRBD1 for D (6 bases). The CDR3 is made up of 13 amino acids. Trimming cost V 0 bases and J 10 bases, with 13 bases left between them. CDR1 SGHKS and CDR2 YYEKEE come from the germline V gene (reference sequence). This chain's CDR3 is CASSLEGVRRAFF. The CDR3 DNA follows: TGTGCCAGCAGCTTGGAGGGGGTCAGGAGAGCTTTCTTT.

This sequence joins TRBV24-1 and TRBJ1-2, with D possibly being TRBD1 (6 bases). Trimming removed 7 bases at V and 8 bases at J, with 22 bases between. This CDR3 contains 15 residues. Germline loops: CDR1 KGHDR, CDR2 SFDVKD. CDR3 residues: CATRGGTPGDQGYTF. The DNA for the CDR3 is TGTGCCACCAGGGGAGGGACACCCGGAGATCAGGGCTACACCTTC.

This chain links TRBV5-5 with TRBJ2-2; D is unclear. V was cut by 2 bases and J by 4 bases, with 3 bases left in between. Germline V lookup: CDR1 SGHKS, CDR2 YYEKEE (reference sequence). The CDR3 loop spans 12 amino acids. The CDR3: CASSLFTGELFF. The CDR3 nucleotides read TGTGCCAGCAGCTTATTCACCGGGGAGCTGTTTTTT.

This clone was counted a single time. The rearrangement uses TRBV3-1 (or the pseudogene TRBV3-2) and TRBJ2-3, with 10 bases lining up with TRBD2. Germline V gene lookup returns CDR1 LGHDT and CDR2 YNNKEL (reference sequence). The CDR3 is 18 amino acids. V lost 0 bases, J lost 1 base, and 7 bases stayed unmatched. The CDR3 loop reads CASSQDPSTSGGTDTQYF. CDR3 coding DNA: TGTGCCAGCAGCCAAGATCCGTCCACTAGCGGGGGCACAGATACGCAGTATTTT.

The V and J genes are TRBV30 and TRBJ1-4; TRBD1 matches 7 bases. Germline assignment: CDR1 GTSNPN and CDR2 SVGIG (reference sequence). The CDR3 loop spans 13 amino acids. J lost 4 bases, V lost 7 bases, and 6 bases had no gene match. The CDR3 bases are TGTGCCTTCGACAGGGACTTTAATGAAAAACTGTTTTTT. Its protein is CAFDRDFNEKLFF.

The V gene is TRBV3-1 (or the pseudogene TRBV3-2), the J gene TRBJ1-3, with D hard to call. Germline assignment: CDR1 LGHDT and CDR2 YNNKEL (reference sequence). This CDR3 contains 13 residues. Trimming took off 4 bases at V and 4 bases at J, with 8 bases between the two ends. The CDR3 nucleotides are TGTGCCAGCAGCCCCCCAACAGGAAACACCATATATTTT. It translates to CASSPPTGNTIYF.

CDR3 bases: TGCGCCAGCAGCACGGACAGGGACTTCTATGGCTACACCTTC. It specifies CASSTDRDFYGYTF. V is TRBV5-1 and J is TRBJ1-2; 8 bases line up with TRBD1. CDR3 size: 14 residues. The J segment lost 4 bases and the V segment lost 4 bases, leaving 6 bases of the junction unmatched. Per germline, CDR1 SGHRS and CDR2 YFSETQ.

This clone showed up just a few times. CDR3 DNA: TGTGCCAGCAGCTCGGCAGGGACAGGGGGTGAAAAACTGTTTTTT. This gives the protein CASSSAGTGGEKLFF. The chain is built from TRBV2 and TRBJ1-4; 11 bases agree with TRBD1. With V trimmed by 6 bases and J by 7 bases, 7 bases remained unmatched. The CDR3 spans 15 residues. The germline V gene has CDR1 SNHLY and CDR2 FYNNEI.

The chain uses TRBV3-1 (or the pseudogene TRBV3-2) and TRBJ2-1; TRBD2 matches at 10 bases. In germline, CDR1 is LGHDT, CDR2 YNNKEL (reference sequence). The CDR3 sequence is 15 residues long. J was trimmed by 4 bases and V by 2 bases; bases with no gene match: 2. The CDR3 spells CASSQSGGAYNEQFF. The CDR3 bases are TGTGCCAGCAGCCAAAGCGGGGGGGCTTACAATGAGCAGTTCTTC.

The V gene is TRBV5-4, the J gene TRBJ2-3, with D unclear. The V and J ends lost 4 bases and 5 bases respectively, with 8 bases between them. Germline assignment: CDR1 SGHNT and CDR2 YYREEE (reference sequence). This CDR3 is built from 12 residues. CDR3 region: CASSPRLDTQYF. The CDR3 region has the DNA TGTGCCAGCAGCCCCCGGTTAGATACGCAGTATTTT.

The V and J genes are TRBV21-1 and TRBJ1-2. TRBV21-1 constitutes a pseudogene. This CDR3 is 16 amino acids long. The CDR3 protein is CASSKDGEGRDYGYTF. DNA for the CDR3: TGTGCCAGCAGCAAAGACGGTGAAGGGCGGGACTATGGCTACACCTTC.